This T cell receptor beta chain was profiled in a study of cytomegalovirus exposure and HLA in healthy donors. Concerning this clone: Antigen specificity is unknown.

Findings and caveats of the study: Later analysis identified several of the most significant clusters that appeared linked to common viral pathogens. Specificity of three CMV-associated chains for CMV antigens was verified in vitro. The later analysis indicated that the majority of CMV-associated TCR beta chains appeared HLA-restricted.

Primers: 60 Vbeta forward and 13 Jbeta reverse. TCRdb's table, derived via immunoSEQ multiplex PCR, lists solely in-frame clones and lacks some. The table shows about 130,000 clones, with approximately 61% occurring only once. Germline V gene lookup returns CDR1 SGHRS and CDR2 YFSETQ. The V and J ends lost 1 base and 5 bases, in that order; junction bases with no gene match: 7. The CDR3 loop spans 15 amino acids. This receptor was identified in a man aged 30 to 39 in good health and CMV-seropositive. Sequencing input: PBMCs. The rearrangement joins TRBV5-1 to TRBJ2-7; 9 bases line up with TRBD2. CDR3 protein: CASSLRVAGVDEQYF. DNA of the CDR3: TGCGCCAGCAGCTTGAGGGTAGCGGGAGTGGACGAGCAGTACTTC.